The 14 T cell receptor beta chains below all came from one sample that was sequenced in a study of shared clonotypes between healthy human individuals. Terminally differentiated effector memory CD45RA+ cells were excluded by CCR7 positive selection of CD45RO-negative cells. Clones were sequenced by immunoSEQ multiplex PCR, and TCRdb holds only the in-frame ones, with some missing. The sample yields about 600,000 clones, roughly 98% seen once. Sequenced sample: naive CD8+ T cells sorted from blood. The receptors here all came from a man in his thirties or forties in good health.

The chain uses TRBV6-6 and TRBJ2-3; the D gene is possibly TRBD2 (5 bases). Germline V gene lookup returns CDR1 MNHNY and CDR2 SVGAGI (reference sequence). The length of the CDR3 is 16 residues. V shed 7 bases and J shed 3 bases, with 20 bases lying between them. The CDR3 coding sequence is TGTGCCAGCAACCTTGAGGACTGGGGAGCGACAGATACGCAGTATTTT. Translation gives CASNLEDWGATDTQYF.

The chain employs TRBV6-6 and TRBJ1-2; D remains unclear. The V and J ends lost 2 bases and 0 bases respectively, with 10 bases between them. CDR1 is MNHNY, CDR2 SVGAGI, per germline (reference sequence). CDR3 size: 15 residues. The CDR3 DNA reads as TGTGCCAGCAGTTACGCCCCGGAATCTAACTATGGCTACACCTTC. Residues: CASSYAPESNYGYTF.

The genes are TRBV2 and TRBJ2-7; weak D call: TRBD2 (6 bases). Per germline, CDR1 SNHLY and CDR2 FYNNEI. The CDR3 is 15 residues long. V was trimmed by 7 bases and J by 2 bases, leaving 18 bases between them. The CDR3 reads CASTARDSSAYEQYF. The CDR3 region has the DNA TGTGCCAGCACCGCCCGGGACTCCAGCGCCTACGAGCAGTACTTC.

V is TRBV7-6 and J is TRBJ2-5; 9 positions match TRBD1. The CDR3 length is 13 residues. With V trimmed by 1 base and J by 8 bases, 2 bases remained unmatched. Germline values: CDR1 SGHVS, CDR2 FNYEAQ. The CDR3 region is CASSLVGQGTQYF. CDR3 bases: TGTGCCAGCAGCTTAGTGGGACAGGGCACCCAGTACTTC.

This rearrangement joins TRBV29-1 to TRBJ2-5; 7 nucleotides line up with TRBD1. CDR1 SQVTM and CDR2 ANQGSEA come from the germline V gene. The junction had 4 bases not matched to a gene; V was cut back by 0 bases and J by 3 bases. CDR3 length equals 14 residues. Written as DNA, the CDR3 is TGCAGCGTTGAAGATCGGGACAGAGAAGAGACCCAGTACTTC. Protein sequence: CSVEDRDREETQYF.

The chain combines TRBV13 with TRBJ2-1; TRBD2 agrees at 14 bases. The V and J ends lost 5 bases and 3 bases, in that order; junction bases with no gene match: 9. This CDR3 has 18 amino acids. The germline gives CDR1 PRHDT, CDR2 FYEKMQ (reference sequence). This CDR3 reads CASSLGLAGGVVYNEQFF. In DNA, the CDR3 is TGTGCCAGCAGCCTCGGACTAGCGGGAGGTGTGGTCTACAATGAGCAGTTCTTC.

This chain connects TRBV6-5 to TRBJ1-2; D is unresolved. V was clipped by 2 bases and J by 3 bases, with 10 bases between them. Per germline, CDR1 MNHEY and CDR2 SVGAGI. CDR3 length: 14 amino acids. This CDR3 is CASSYNSEYYGYTF. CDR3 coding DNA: TGTGCCAGCAGTTACAACAGCGAATACTATGGCTACACCTTC.

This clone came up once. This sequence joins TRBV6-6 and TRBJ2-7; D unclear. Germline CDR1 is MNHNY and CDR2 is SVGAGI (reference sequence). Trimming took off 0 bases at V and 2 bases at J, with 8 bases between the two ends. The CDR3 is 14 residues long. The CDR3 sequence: CASSYSVATYEQYF. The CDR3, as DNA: TGTGCCAGCAGTTACTCGGTCGCGACCTACGAGCAGTACTTC.

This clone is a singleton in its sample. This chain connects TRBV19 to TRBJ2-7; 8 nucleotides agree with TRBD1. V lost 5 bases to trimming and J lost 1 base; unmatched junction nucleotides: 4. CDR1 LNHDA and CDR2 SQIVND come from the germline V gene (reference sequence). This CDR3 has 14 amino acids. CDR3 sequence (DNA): TGTGCCAGTAGTTTCCAGGGGGCATCCTACGAGCAGTACTTC. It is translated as CASSFQGASYEQYF.

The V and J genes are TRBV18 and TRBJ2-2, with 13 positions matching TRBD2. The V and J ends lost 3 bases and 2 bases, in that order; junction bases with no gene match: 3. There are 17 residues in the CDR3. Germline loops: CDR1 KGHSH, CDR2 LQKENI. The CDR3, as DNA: TGTGCCAGCTCACCGACGGGACTAGCGGGAAACACCGGGGAGCTGTTTTTT. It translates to CASSPTGLAGNTGELFF.

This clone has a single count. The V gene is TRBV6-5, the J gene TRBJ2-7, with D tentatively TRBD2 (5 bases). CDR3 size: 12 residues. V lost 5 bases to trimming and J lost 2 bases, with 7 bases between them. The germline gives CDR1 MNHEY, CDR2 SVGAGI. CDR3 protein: CASSTGTYEQYF. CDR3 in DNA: TGTGCCAGCAGTACCGGGACCTACGAGCAGTACTTC.

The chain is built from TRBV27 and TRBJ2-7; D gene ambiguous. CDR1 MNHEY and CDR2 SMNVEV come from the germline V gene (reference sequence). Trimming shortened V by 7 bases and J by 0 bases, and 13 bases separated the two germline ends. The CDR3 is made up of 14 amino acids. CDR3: CASTSYVNSYEQYF. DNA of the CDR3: TGTGCCAGCACATCTTACGTGAACTCCTACGAGCAGTACTTC.

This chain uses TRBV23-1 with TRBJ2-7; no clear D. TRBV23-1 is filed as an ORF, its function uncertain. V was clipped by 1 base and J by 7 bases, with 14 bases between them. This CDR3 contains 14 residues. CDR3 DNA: TGCGCCAGCAGTCAATATCTCCCCGGGTTTGAGCAGTACTTC. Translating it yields CASSQYLPGFEQYF.

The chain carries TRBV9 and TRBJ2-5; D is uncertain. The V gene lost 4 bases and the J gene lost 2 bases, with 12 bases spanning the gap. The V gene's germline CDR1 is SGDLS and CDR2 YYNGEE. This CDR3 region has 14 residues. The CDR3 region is CASSPPRGQETQYF. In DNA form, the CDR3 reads TGTGCCAGCAGCCCGCCGAGAGGTCAAGAGACCCAGTACTTC.